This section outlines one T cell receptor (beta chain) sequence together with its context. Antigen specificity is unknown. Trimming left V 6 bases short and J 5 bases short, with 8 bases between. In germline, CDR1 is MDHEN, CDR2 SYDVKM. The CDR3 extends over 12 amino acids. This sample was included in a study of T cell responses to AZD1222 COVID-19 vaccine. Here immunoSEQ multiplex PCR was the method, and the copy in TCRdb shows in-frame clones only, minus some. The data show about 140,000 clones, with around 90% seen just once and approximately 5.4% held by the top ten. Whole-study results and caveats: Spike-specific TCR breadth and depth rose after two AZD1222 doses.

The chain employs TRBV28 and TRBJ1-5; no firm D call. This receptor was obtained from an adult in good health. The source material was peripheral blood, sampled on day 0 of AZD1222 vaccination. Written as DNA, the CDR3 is TGTGCCAGCAGGGGTAATTATCAGCCCCAGCATTTT. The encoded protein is CASRGNYQPQHF.